The present TCR beta chain was sequenced within a study of human T cells and chemical hapten exposure (dated by TCRdb to the early 2020s). About the investigation overall: For sensitization, 2% DPC in acetone was applied to a roughly 2 cm by roughly 2 cm area of upper inner arm skin. Alopecia areata with under or over 50% scalp involvement, alopecia totalis and alopecia universalis were represented in the patient cohort, which was mostly female. This study followed changes in the peripheral blood TCR repertoire in vivo during primary and secondary sensitization of alopecia patients to the hapten diphenylcyclopropenone (DPC). Around 30 alopecia patients provided blood for TCR sequencing at one to four time points (pre-sensitization, 2, 6 and 24 weeks). Patch testing was done on the upper back using Finn chambers containing 0.01% DPC, and results were scored after 6 days according to International Contact Dermatitis Research Group standards. Libraries were pooled for sequencing, and variation in per-sample TCR yields was attributed mainly to small differences in library volumes within the pool. Patient blood was sampled pre-sensitization (week 0) and at 2, 6 and about 24 weeks after DPC sensitization. Throughout the study period of around 24 weeks, patients also received therapeutic DPC doses to the scalp every week.

With respect to this clonotype: Its antigen has not been determined. Per-base qualities were not stored, and no clone one base away is much larger.

According to the study, the label for this sample's time point signals: patch test 2, 6 weeks after DPC sensitization. The meaning of the sample's treatment or condition label: therapeutic diphenylcyclopropenone sensitization with weekly scalp DPC. At each patch-test visit, blood was drawn before the patch test was applied. Patients were considered eligible if aged 18 to 70, diagnosed with alopecia and deemed suitable for DPC therapy, and patients were excluded if pregnant. Total RNA was isolated from unfractionated whole blood collected in Tempus Blood RNA tubes. The investigation overall reported the following: Patch test score correlated positively with the number of PT1 expanded TCRs, reaching significance at thresholds 8, 16 and 32 but not at 4. Compared with pre-sensitization or healthy control sets, expanded TCRs formed significantly more large CDR3 similarity clusters, which is consistent with antigen-driven responses. After repeated subsampling, the strength of the expansion versus patch-test correlation and the threshold at which it became significant changed. All patients had alopecia, a presumed autoimmune disease, so their immune response might differ from that of healthy individuals. DPC sensitization did not change how many TCRs were above 1 in 1000 frequency, and no evidence was found of alterations in global repertoire structure.

V is shortened by 5 bases, J by 0 bases, and the region joining them spans 15 bases. Sequences SGHRS (CDR1) and YFSETQ (CDR2) are obtained from the germline V gene. The CDR3 numbers 16 residues from cysteine through phenylalanine. CDR3 DNA is the only sequence kept; it has 48 bases, read in frame from the first base. Preparation of the library involved RACE. The instrument given in TCRdb is NextSeq 500. During library preparation, unique molecular identifiers were attached to individual cDNA molecules so that TCRs could be counted in a quantitative, reproducible way. Each blood RNA sample was used to sequence both TCR alpha and TCR beta chains. The authors' analysis ran thus. A median of around 96,000 TCRs per sample was observed, with a range of 23,224 to 690,600. V, J and CDR3 annotation of the TCR reads was carried out using the Decombinator software suite. For the PS versus PT1 abundance plots, all samples were subsampled to the same number of TCRs (28,000). Expanded TCRs were defined as absent before sensitization and observed at least eight times at the 2-week time point. The public reads were run again by TCRdb, first through fastp at Q25 and then through MiXCR, and only productive beta chains were kept. Each CDR3 protein gets just one entry, which takes the most common genes and DNA from the rows behind it. The V and J calls were not made by the authors but by TCRdb's processing. The sample table contains hundreds of thousands of distinct CDR3 sequences; only one count was recorded for over 6% of them. The leading ten clones occupy around 6% of the sample.

The clonotype comes from a woman between 18 and 30 years old with alopecia areata. Some clones in this sample may be carry-over from other donors' samples. The chain is assembled from TRBV5-1 and TRBJ2-1; perhaps TRBD2 is the D gene, with 5 bases matching. This specimen consisted of whole blood, obtained in connection with sensitization to the hapten diphenylcyclopropenone (DPC). The DNA sequence reads TGCGCCAGCAGACTAAGACTGGGGAGCTCCTACAATGAGCAGTTCTTC. Its protein is CASRLRLGSSYNEQFF.